This TCR beta chain was profiled in a study of blood T cell repertoires in COVID-19. Across the study: Samples of COVID-19 (acute and convalescent) were obtained from the United States, Italy and Spain.

TCRdb's copy holds only in-frame clones and misses some; the assay was immunoSEQ multiplex PCR. The sample includes more than 150,000 clones, roughly 86% of them seen just once. Germline trimming cut 4 bases from V and 8 bases from J; bases unmatched to any gene: 3. The germline gives CDR1 SGHTA, CDR2 FQGTGA. The CDR3 is 12 residues long. This chain connects TRBV7-3 to TRBJ1-2; 8 bases align to TRBD1. Sequencing was done on a sample of peripheral blood. This clonotype was obtained from a man aged 55 to 70 with COVID-19, enrolled during active disease. CDR3 nucleotides: TGTGCCAGCAGCTCTGGGACAGGAGGCTACACCTTC. Amino acid sequence: CASSSGTGGYTF.